This TCR beta chain was identified in a study of OX40 agonist ivuxolimab in advanced cancers. Here immunoSEQ multiplex PCR was the method, and the copy in TCRdb shows in-frame clones only, minus some. This table holds roughly 100,000 clones, more than 75% found once. This sequence originates from an adult with an advanced solid tumor such as melanoma, head and neck, liver or kidney cancer. Sequencing used CD4+ or CD8+ T cells sorted from blood, obtained in a trial of the OX40 agonist ivuxolimab.

CDR3 protein: CASSQDRTAGGNTEAFF. For the CDR3, the DNA is TGTGCCAGCAGCCAAGATCGGACAGCGGGGGGGAACACTGAAGCTTTCTTT. The chain combines TRBV4-2 with TRBJ1-1; a possible D gene is TRBD1 (6 bases). CDR3 length equals 17 residues. The V and J ends lost 0 bases and 1 base respectively, with 15 bases between them. Germline V gene sequence: CDR1 LGHNA, CDR2 YNFKEQ.